This TCR beta chain was captured by sequencing in a study of T cells in Graves' hyperthyroidism and ophthalmopathy. Disease duration under 2 months; hyperthyroidism patients were aged 18 to 65. On this clonotype: Its antigen is undetermined.

Germline CDR1 and CDR2: DFQATT and SNEGSKA (reference sequence). The CDR3 has 16 amino acids. Trimming took 0 bases from V and 1 from J; bases not matched to a gene: 7. Amplification of TCR beta CDR3 regions was performed using RNA transcripts as template. HTBI primers drove first-round RT-PCR of the TCR CDR3. TCRdb processed the multiplex PCR reads anew with MiXCR; each CDR3 protein has one entry. The table has hundreds of thousands of distinct CDR3 sequences, just over 35% seen once. Study-level findings and limits: The model foresaw ophthalmopathy a median around 6.8 months prior to onset. Blood held most thyroid clonotypes expanded above 0.001 frequency. Ophthalmopathy and stable hyperthyroidism were told apart by a 13 V-J model.

This TCR was recovered from a woman aged 40 to 50 with Graves' hyperthyroidism. The chain combines TRBV20-1 with TRBJ2-7; 9 nucleotides match TRBD2. Sequenced: blood. CDR3 sequence reads: CSARDYASGTSYEQYF. In DNA, the CDR3 is TGCAGTGCTAGAGATTATGCTAGCGGGACTTCCTACGAGCAGTACTTC.